The 7 T cell receptor beta chains given below trace back to one sample, sequenced in a study of identifying expanded T cells in peripheral blood. The assay was immunoSEQ multiplex PCR, and TCRdb's table has in-frame clones only and misses some. The table records 70,000 to 95,000 clones, roughly 89% of them present only once. Sequenced sample: blood. All receptors derive from a person between 18 and 69 years old in good health.

This chain joins TRBV19 and TRBJ2-2; TRBD1 matches 10 bases. V trimming: 1 base; J trimming: 5 bases; junction bases outside the gene matches: 7. Germline loops: CDR1 LNHDA, CDR2 SQIVND (reference sequence). The CDR3 has 17 residues. The CDR3 loop is CASSIGQGARRTGELFF. The CDR3, as DNA: TGTGCCAGTAGTATAGGACAGGGGGCGAGGAGGACCGGGGAGCTGTTTTTT. Supplemented by reference TRBV19 and TRBJ2-2, the full variable domain reads DGGITQSPKYLFRKEGQNVTLSCEQNLNHDAMYWYRQDPGQGLRLIYYSQIVNDFQKGDIAEGYSVSREKKESFPLTVTSAQKNPTAFYLCASSIGQGARRTGELFFGEGSRLTVL.

This chain joins TRBV5-1 and TRBJ1-2, with 9 bases identical to TRBD1. The CDR3 length is 15 residues. The trim removed 4 bases at V and 4 bases at J, leaving 8 bases unmatched. CDR1 is SGHRS, CDR2 YFSETQ, per germline. The CDR3 spells CASSQRQGGTYGYTF. As DNA, the CDR3 is TGCGCCAGCAGCCAAAGACAGGGGGGTACCTATGGCTACACCTTC.

The chain has TRBV13 and TRBJ2-3, with D possibly TRBD1 on 8 matching bases. The length of the CDR3 is 14 residues. V was shortened by 4 bases and J by 6 bases, with 14 bases between the two germline ends. Germline lookup yields CDR1 PRHDT and CDR2 FYEKMQ (reference sequence). CDR3 amino acids: CASSSGQGGDTQYF. The CDR3 nucleotides are TGTGCCAGCAGCTCCGGACAGGGAGGGGATACGCAGTATTTT.

This clone was seen once. The gene calls are TRBV19 and TRBJ1-5, with a possible D match to TRBD1 (5 bases). This CDR3 has 17 amino acids. Germline V gene lookup returns CDR1 LNHDA and CDR2 SQIVND (reference sequence). V was shortened by 3 bases and J by 2 bases, with 17 bases between the two germline ends. DNA for the CDR3: TGTGCCAGTAGTATCCAACGGGGGATTGCGGGCAATCAGCCCCAGCATTTT. It translates to CASSIQRGIAGNQPQHF.

The chain has TRBV6-1 and TRBJ1-2, with D hard to call. Germline values: CDR1 MNHNS, CDR2 SASEGT. Trimming stripped 8 bases from V and 1 base from J, with 14 bases between. CDR3 length equals 14 residues. The chain's CDR3 is CASLGRGDNYGYTF. Here the CDR3 DNA reads TGTGCCAGCCTAGGCCGGGGAGATAACTATGGCTACACCTTC.

This clone was recorded a few times. V and J are TRBV27 and TRBJ2-2; D not certain. V was pared by 5 bases and J by 1 base, with 5 bases between. CDR3 length: 13 amino acids. CDR1 is MNHEY, CDR2 SMNVEV, per germline (reference sequence). CDR3 in amino acids: CASSPLNTGELFF. The CDR3 bases are TGTGCCAGCAGTCCGCTGAACACCGGGGAGCTGTTTTTT.

This chain uses TRBV5-4 with TRBJ2-2; 12 bases line up with TRBD1. The CDR3 has 15 amino acids. V lost 5 bases and J lost 8; bases outside the gene matches: 7. Per germline, CDR1 SGHNT and CDR2 YYREEE (reference sequence). The CDR3 reads CASSSGTGGRGELFF. The CDR3 nucleotides are TGTGCCAGCAGTTCCGGGACAGGGGGCAGGGGGGAGCTGTTTTTT.